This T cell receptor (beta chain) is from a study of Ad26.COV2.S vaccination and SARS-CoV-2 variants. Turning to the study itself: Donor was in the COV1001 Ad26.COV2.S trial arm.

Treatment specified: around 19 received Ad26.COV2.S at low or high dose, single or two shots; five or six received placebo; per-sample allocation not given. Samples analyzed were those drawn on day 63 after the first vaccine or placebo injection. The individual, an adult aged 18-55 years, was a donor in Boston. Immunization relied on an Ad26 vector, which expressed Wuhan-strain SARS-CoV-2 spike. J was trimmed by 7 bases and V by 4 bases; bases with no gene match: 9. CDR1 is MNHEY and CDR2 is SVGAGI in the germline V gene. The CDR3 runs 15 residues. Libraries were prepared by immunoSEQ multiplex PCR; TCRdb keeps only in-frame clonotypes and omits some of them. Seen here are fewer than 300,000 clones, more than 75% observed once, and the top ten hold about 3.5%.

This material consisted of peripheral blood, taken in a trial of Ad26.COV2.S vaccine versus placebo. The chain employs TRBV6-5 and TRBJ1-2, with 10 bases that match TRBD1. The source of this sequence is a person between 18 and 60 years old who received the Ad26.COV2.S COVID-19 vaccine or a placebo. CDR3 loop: CASSFTGTGVSGYTF. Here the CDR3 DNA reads TGTGCCAGCAGTTTTACCGGGACAGGGGTTAGTGGCTACACCTTC.